This TCR beta chain appears in the sequencing data of a study of blood T cell repertoires in COVID-19. Two negative PCRs, clearance, or symptom resolution characterized the recovered Cohort 3 donors. The CDR3 contains 12 residues. Looked up from germline, CDR1 is SGHRS and CDR2 is YFSETQ. The V gene lost 0 bases and the J gene lost 7 bases, with 4 bases spanning the gap. In the authors' methods: Estimation of nucleated cell counts relied on the amplification of reference gene primers. Generated by immunoSEQ multiplex PCR, the TCRdb table keeps only in-frame clones and is missing some. The V and J calls and clone size come from that table; D and trimming were worked out from the DNA. The table lists 150,000 to 200,000 clones, about 90% of them singletons. This clone has a handful of counts.

The sample comprised PBMCs or T cells enriched from blood (not recorded which). The clonotype originates from a woman aged 45 to 65 who had recovered from COVID-19. The rearrangement links TRBV5-1 to TRBJ2-2, with D hard to call. CDR3 sequence reads: CASSLGGGELFF. DNA of the CDR3: TGCGCCAGCAGCTTGGGCGGCGGGGAGCTGTTTTTT.